These T cell receptor beta chains were read from a single sample in a study of glioma-infiltrating T cells. From the multiplex PCR reads, TCRdb called clonotypes with MiXCR, one entry per CDR3 protein. This table has under 200,000 distinct CDR3 sequences, around 42% appearing once. The specimen sequenced was glioma tissue, nonneoplastic brain tissue, or PBMCs (not recorded which). Every receptor here comes from a human donor with low-grade glioma or glioblastoma, undergoing nonglioma brain surgery, or in good health (not recorded which). Both conserved end residues are part of each CDR3. Each record gives: J gene, D gene, V gene, clone size, CDR3 protein, CDR3 DNA. The D gene is left open where the match is weak. The size field is filled for only some rows; it gives once, few, many or a size class.

j_call: TRBJ2-1; d_call: TRBD2; v_call: TRBV5-4; clone_size: few; cdr3_aa: CASSGKGAGGIYNEQFF; cdr3_nt: TGTGCCAGCAGCGGTAAGGGGGCGGGAGGGATATACAATGAGCAGTTCTTC
j_call: TRBJ2-1; d_call: -; v_call: TRBV3-1; clone_size: -; cdr3_aa: CASSQKGVYYNEQFF; cdr3_nt: TGTGCCAGCAGCCAAAAGGGGGTCTACTACAATGAGCAGTTCTTC
j_call: TRBJ2-7; d_call: -; v_call: TRBV6-1; clone_size: many; cdr3_aa: CASSFQADEQYF; cdr3_nt: TGTGCCAGCAGTTTCCAGGCTGACGAGCAGTACTTC
j_call: TRBJ1-5; d_call: TRBD1; v_call: TRBV6-1; clone_size: -; cdr3_aa: CARSARQGAGQPQHF; cdr3_nt: TGTGCCAGAAGCGCGCGACAGGGGGCTGGTCAGCCCCAGCATTTT
j_call: TRBJ2-3; d_call: -; v_call: TRBV19; clone_size: -; cdr3_aa: CASARSDTQYF; cdr3_nt: TGTGCATCGGCGAGGTCAGATACGCAGTATTTT
j_call: TRBJ2-2; d_call: -; v_call: TRBV19; clone_size: -; cdr3_aa: CASSPRLAGELFF; cdr3_nt: TGTGCCAGTAGTCCAAGACTAGCCGGGGAGCTGTTTTTT
j_call: TRBJ2-1; d_call: TRBD2; v_call: TRBV20-1; clone_size: many; cdr3_aa: CSASMGGQSSNEQFF; cdr3_nt: TGCAGTGCTAGTATGGGAGGGCAAAGTTCGAATGAGCAGTTCTTC
j_call: TRBJ1-1; d_call: -; v_call: TRBV5-1; clone_size: -; cdr3_aa: CASSPQEPNTEAFF; cdr3_nt: TGCGCCAGCAGTCCGCAGGAGCCGAACACTGAAGCTTTCTTT
j_call: TRBJ2-1; d_call: -; v_call: TRBV5-4; clone_size: -; cdr3_aa: CATSFRENEQFF; cdr3_nt: TGTGCCACCTCCTTCAGGGAAAATGAGCAGTTCTTC
j_call: TRBJ2-5; d_call: TRBD2; v_call: TRBV9; clone_size: -; cdr3_aa: CASSAGTSKETQYF; cdr3_nt: TGTGCCAGCAGCGCCGGGACTAGCAAAGAGACCCAGTACTTC
j_call: TRBJ2-3; d_call: -; v_call: TRBV14; clone_size: -; cdr3_aa: CASSQGDKQYF; cdr3_nt: TGTGCCAGCAGCCAGGGAGATAAGCAGTATTTT
j_call: TRBJ2-5; d_call: TRBD2; v_call: TRBV2; clone_size: -; cdr3_aa: CASRASAGGPRETQYF; cdr3_nt: TGTGCCAGCAGAGCGTCGGCGGGAGGGCCGCGGGAGACCCAGTACTTC
j_call: TRBJ2-1; d_call: -; v_call: TRBV6-1; clone_size: -; cdr3_aa: CASSHLPPRVSYNEQFF; cdr3_nt: TGTGCCAGCAGTCACCTTCCGCCTCGGGTTTCCTACAATGAGCAGTTCTTC
j_call: TRBJ2-3; d_call: -; v_call: TRBV15; clone_size: many; cdr3_aa: CATSRTGGGDSTDTQYF; cdr3_nt: TGTGCCACCAGCAGAACTGGGGGAGGAGACAGCACAGATACGCAGTATTTT
j_call: TRBJ1-4; d_call: TRBD1; v_call: TRBV25-1; clone_size: many; cdr3_aa: CASSPPGQGAKLFF; cdr3_nt: TGTGCCAGCAGTCCCCCGGGGCAGGGGGCCAAACTGTTTTTT
j_call: TRBJ2-7; d_call: -; v_call: TRBV5-1; clone_size: many; cdr3_aa: CASSLDYEQYF; cdr3_nt: TGTGCCAGCAGCCTGGACTACGAGCAGTACTTC
j_call: TRBJ2-7; d_call: TRBD2; v_call: TRBV3-1; clone_size: -; cdr3_aa: CASSQGTRSYEQYF; cdr3_nt: TGTGCCAGCAGCCAAGGGACTAGATCCTACGAGCAGTACTTC
j_call: TRBJ2-7; d_call: TRBD1; v_call: TRBV2; clone_size: -; cdr3_aa: CASRDGTGTYEQYF; cdr3_nt: TGTGCCAGCAGGGACGGGACAGGGACGTACGAGCAGTACTTC
j_call: TRBJ2-7; d_call: -; v_call: TRBV27; clone_size: -; cdr3_aa: CARRGLGGTSYEQYF; cdr3_nt: TGTGCCAGGAGGGGATTGGGGGGTACATCCTACGAGCAGTACTTC
j_call: TRBJ1-2; d_call: -; v_call: TRBV12-3/TRBV12-4; clone_size: -; cdr3_aa: CASSLSQNYGYTF; cdr3_nt: TGTGCCAGCAGTTTAAGTCAGAACTATGGCTACACCTTC
j_call: TRBJ1-5; d_call: -; v_call: TRBV19; clone_size: few; cdr3_aa: CASSKGSLNQPQHF; cdr3_nt: TGTGCCAGTAGTAAGGGATCCCTCAATCAGCCCCAGCATTTT
j_call: TRBJ2-1; d_call: TRBD2; v_call: TRBV6-4; clone_size: -; cdr3_aa: CASSDVLAHSYEQFF; cdr3_nt: TGTGCCAGCAGTGACGTACTAGCGCATTCCTACGAGCAGTTCTTC
j_call: TRBJ2-7; d_call: -; v_call: TRBV28; clone_size: few; cdr3_aa: CAGVGQGLYEQYF; cdr3_nt: TGTGCCGGCGTCGGGCAGGGACTCTACGAGCAGTACTTC
j_call: TRBJ1-1; d_call: TRBD1; v_call: TRBV6-6; clone_size: -; cdr3_aa: CASREETGDETEAFF; cdr3_nt: TGTGCCAGCAGAGAAGAGACAGGGGACGAGACTGAAGCTTTCTTT
j_call: TRBJ2-1; d_call: -; v_call: TRBV10-3; clone_size: -; cdr3_aa: CAINEQFF; cdr3_nt: TGTGCCATCAATGAGCAGTTCTTC
j_call: TRBJ2-4; d_call: -; v_call: TRBV28; clone_size: many; cdr3_aa: CASSSIHGLYIAKNIQYF; cdr3_nt: TGTGCCAGCAGTTCCATACACGGACTGTACATAGCCAAAAACATTCAGTACTTC
j_call: TRBJ1-2; d_call: -; v_call: TRBV27; clone_size: many; cdr3_aa: CASSLARDYGYTF; cdr3_nt: TGTGCCAGCAGTTTGGCCAGGGACTATGGCTACACCTTC
j_call: TRBJ2-7; d_call: TRBD1; v_call: TRBV29-1; clone_size: few; cdr3_aa: CSVTGQGHEQYF; cdr3_nt: TGCAGCGTTACAGGACAGGGCCACGAGCAGTACTTC
j_call: TRBJ2-7; d_call: -; v_call: TRBV10-3; clone_size: once; cdr3_aa: CASSGARGVNEQYF; cdr3_nt: TGTGCCAGCAGTGGGGCCAGGGGGGTAAACGAGCAGTACTTC
j_call: TRBJ2-5; d_call: -; v_call: TRBV12-3/TRBV12-4; clone_size: -; cdr3_aa: CASTPRDLQETQYF; cdr3_nt: TGTGCCAGCACCCCCCGGGACCTTCAAGAGACCCAGTACTTC
j_call: TRBJ1-1; d_call: TRBD1; v_call: TRBV12-3/TRBV12-4; clone_size: -; cdr3_aa: CASSHNPGQGGPEAFF; cdr3_nt: TGTGCCAGCAGCCACAATCCGGGACAGGGTGGTCCTGAAGCTTTCTTT
j_call: TRBJ1-4; d_call: -; v_call: TRBV27; clone_size: many; cdr3_aa: CATPDKSRGEVDEKLFF; cdr3_nt: TGTGCCACTCCGGATAAATCTAGGGGAGAGGTGGATGAAAAACTGTTTTTT
j_call: TRBJ1-5; d_call: -; v_call: TRBV27; clone_size: many; cdr3_aa: CASSLYGGYGTPLNQPQHF; cdr3_nt: TGTGCCAGCAGTCTTTATGGGGGCTACGGGACACCCCTCAATCAGCCCCAGCATTTT
j_call: TRBJ2-1; d_call: -; v_call: TRBV7-8; clone_size: many; cdr3_aa: CASSSRLMNEQFF; cdr3_nt: TGTGCCAGCAGCTCCCGTCTCATGAATGAGCAGTTCTTC
j_call: TRBJ1-3; d_call: -; v_call: TRBV12-3/TRBV12-4; clone_size: few; cdr3_aa: CASSLAVGRSGNTIYF; cdr3_nt: TGTGCCAGCAGTTTAGCGGTCGGACGCTCTGGAAACACCATATATTTT
j_call: TRBJ1-1; d_call: -; v_call: TRBV6-1; clone_size: medium-sized; cdr3_aa: CASSDTSDTEAFF; cdr3_nt: TGTGCCAGCAGTGATACGAGTGACACTGAAGCTTTCTTT
j_call: TRBJ2-7; d_call: -; v_call: TRBV5-4; clone_size: -; cdr3_aa: CASSLGGVTGALYEQYF; cdr3_nt: TGTGCCAGCAGCTTGGGGGGGGTAACAGGGGCCCTCTACGAGCAGTACTTC
j_call: TRBJ2-7; d_call: -; v_call: TRBV2; clone_size: once; cdr3_aa: CASSDAGVGEQYF; cdr3_nt: TGTGCCAGCAGTGATGCAGGGGTAGGCGAGCAGTACTTC
j_call: TRBJ2-1; d_call: TRBD2; v_call: TRBV20-1; clone_size: many; cdr3_aa: CSALTSGSFYNEQFF; cdr3_nt: TGCAGTGCGCTGACTAGCGGGAGTTTTTACAATGAGCAGTTCTTC
j_call: TRBJ1-2; d_call: -; v_call: TRBV19; clone_size: few; cdr3_aa: CASSPAGGRYGYTF; cdr3_nt: TGTGCCAGTAGCCCCGCCGGGGGGCGTTATGGCTACACCTTC
j_call: TRBJ2-3; d_call: -; v_call: TRBV7-8; clone_size: -; cdr3_aa: CASSFWTVGIYTQYF; cdr3_nt: TGTGCCAGCAGCTTTTGGACAGTGGGAATCTATACGCAGTATTTT
j_call: TRBJ1-2; d_call: -; v_call: TRBV19; clone_size: -; cdr3_aa: CASSISSYGYTF; cdr3_nt: TGTGCCAGTAGTATATCCAGCTATGGCTACACCTTC
j_call: TRBJ2-1; d_call: -; v_call: TRBV7-9; clone_size: few; cdr3_aa: CASSLVSDEQFF; cdr3_nt: TGTGCCAGCAGCTTAGTCTCCGATGAGCAGTTCTTC
j_call: TRBJ2-7; d_call: -; v_call: TRBV11-2; clone_size: -; cdr3_aa: CASTKYRVLDEQYF; cdr3_nt: TGTGCCAGCACCAAATACAGGGTACTCGACGAGCAGTACTTC
j_call: TRBJ1-4; d_call: -; v_call: TRBV7-9; clone_size: -; cdr3_aa: CASSSSRGGKEKLFF; cdr3_nt: TGTGCCAGCAGCTCCTCCAGGGGTGGGAAAGAAAAACTGTTTTTT
j_call: TRBJ2-5; d_call: -; v_call: TRBV28; clone_size: many; cdr3_aa: CASSLGGGVQETQYF; cdr3_nt: TGTGCCAGCAGTTTAGGGGGAGGCGTACAAGAGACCCAGTACTTC
j_call: TRBJ2-1; d_call: -; v_call: TRBV4-2; clone_size: -; cdr3_aa: CASSQESTRGGEQFF; cdr3_nt: TGTGCCAGCAGCCAAGAATCGACTAGAGGAGGTGAGCAGTTCTTC
j_call: TRBJ2-7; d_call: -; v_call: TRBV7-2; clone_size: many; cdr3_aa: CASSLEVALTYEQYF; cdr3_nt: TGTGCCAGCAGCTTAGAGGTCGCATTAACCTACGAGCAGTACTTC
j_call: TRBJ1-5; d_call: -; v_call: TRBV28; clone_size: many; cdr3_aa: CASSLAAWNQPQHF; cdr3_nt: TGTGCCAGCAGTTTGGCAGCTTGGAATCAGCCCCAGCATTTT